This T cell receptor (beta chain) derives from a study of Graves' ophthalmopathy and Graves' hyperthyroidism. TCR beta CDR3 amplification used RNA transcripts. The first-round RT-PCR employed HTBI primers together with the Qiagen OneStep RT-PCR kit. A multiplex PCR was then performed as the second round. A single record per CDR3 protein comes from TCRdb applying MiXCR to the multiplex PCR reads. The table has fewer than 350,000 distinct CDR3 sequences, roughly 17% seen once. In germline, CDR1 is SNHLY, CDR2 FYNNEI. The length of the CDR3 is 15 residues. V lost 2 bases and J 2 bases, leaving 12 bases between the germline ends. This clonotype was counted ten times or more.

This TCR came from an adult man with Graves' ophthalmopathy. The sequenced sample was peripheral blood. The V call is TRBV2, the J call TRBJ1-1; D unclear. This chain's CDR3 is CASSERLGANTEAFF. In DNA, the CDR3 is TGTGCCAGCAGTGAACGGTTAGGAGCCAACACTGAAGCTTTCTTT.